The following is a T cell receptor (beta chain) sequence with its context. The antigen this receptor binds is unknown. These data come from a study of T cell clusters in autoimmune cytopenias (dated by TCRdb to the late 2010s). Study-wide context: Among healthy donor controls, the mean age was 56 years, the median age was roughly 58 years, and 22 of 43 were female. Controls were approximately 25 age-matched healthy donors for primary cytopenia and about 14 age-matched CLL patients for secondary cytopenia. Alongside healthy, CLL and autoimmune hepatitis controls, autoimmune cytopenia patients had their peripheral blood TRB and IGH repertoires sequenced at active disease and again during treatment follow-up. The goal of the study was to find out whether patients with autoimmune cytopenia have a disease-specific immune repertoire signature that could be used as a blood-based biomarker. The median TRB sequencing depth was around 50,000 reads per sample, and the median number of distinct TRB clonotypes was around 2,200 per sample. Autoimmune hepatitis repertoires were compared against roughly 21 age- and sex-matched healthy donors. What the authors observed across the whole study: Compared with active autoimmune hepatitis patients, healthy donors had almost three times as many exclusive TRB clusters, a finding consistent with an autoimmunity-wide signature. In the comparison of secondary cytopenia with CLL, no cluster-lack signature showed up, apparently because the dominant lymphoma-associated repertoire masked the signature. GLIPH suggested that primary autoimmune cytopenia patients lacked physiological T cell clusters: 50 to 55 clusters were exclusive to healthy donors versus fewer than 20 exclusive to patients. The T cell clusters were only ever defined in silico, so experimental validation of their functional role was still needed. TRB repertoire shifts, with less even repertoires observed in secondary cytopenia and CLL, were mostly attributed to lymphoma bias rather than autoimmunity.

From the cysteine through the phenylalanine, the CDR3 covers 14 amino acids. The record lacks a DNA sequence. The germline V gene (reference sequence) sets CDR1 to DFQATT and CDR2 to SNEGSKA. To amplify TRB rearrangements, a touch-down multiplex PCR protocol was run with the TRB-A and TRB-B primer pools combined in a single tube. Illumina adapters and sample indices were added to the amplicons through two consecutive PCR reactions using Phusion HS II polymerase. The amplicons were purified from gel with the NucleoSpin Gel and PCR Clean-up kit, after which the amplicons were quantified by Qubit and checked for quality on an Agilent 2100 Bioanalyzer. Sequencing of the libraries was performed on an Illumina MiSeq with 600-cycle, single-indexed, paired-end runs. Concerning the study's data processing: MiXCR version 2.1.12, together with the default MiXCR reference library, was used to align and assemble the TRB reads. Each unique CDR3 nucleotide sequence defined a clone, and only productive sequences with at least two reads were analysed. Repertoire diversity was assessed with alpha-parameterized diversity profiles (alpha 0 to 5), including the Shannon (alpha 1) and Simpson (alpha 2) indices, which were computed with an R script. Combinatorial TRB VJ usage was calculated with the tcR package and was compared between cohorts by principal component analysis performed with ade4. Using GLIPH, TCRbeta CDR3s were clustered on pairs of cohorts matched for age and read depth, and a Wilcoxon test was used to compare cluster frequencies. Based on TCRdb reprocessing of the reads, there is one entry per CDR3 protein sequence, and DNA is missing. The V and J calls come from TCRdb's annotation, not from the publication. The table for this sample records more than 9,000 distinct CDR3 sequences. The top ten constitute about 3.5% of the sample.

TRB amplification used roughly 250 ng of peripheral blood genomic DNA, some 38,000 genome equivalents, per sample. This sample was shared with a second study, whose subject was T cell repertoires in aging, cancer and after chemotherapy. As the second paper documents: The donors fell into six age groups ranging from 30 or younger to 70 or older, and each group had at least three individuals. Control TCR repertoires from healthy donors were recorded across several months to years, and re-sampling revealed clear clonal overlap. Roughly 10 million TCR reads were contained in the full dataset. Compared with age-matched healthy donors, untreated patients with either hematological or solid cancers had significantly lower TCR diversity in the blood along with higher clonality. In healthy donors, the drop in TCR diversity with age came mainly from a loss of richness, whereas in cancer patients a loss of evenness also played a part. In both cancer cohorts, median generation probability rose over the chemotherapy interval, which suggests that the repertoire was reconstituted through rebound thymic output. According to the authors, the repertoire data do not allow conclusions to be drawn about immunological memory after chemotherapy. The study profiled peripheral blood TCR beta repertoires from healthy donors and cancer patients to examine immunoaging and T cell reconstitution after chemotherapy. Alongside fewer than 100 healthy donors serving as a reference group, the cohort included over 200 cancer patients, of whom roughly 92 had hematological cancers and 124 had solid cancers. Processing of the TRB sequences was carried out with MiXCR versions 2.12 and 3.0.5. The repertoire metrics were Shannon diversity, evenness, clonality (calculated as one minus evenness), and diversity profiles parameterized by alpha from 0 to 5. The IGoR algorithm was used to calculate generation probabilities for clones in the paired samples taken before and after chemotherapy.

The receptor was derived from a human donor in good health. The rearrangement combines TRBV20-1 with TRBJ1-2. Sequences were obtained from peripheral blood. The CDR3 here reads CSARDPAGPYGYTF.